Following are 9 T cell receptor beta chains from one sample sequenced in a study of naive and memory T cell subsets. The beta constant-region primer was an equimolar mix of two oligonucleotides covering TRBC1 and TRBC2. MiXCR was run by TCRdb on the UMI-ligation and nested PCR reads, yielding one entry per CDR3 protein. This sample has under 150,000 distinct CDR3 sequences, with approximately 17% found just once. What was sequenced was naive CD4+ T cells from blood. The receptors shown here come from a human donor in good health.

In this sample, this clonotype turned up a few times. The chain links TRBV2 to TRBJ2-1; TRBD1 agrees at 9 bases. The ends lost 7 bases at V and 7 bases at J; junction bases unmatched: 5. The CDR3 covers 13 residues. Germline values: CDR1 SNHLY, CDR2 FYNNEI. The CDR3 reads CASKWTGENEQFF. The CDR3, as DNA: TGTGCCAGCAAATGGACAGGGGAAAATGAGCAGTTCTTC. The variable domain in full, completed from reference TRBV2 and TRBJ2-1, reads EPEVTQTPSHQVTQMGQEVILRCVPISNHLYFYWYRQILGQKVEFLVSFYNNEISEKSEIFDDQFSVERPDGSNFTLKIRSTKLEDSAMYFCASKWTGENEQFFGPGTRLTVL.

The rearrangement uses TRBV27 and TRBJ2-5; D might be TRBD1 or TRBD2, each matching 6 bases. V shed 5 bases and J shed 3 bases, with 16 bases lying between them. Germline assignment: CDR1 MNHEY and CDR2 SMNVEV (reference sequence). The CDR3 extends over 15 amino acids. For the CDR3, the DNA is TGTGCCAGCAGTCCGGGACACGGGGGTAAAGAGACCCAGTACTTC. Its protein product is CASSPGHGGKETQYF.

This clonotype has just a few counts. The chain combines TRBV18 with TRBJ2-7; tentative D call: TRBD2 (6 bases). This CDR3 spans 9 amino acids. Per the germline V gene, CDR1 is KGHSH and CDR2 is LQKENI. The V end lost 8 bases, the J end lost 11 bases, and 10 bases lay between the germline ends. The CDR3 reads CASQREEYF. CDR3 bases: TGTGCCAGCCAAAGGGAGGAGTACTTC.

V gene TRBV7-2 combines with J gene TRBJ2-7, with 8 nucleotides matching TRBD2. The CDR3 contains 14 residues. CDR1 is SGHTA and CDR2 is FQGNSA in the germline V gene. J gave up 7 bases and V 4 bases, and 9 bases lay outside the gene matches. The CDR3 protein is CASSYFGLAGEQYF. CDR3 bases: TGTGCCAGCAGCTACTTCGGACTAGCTGGGGAGCAGTACTTC.

The V gene is TRBV10-3, the J gene TRBJ2-1; 12 nucleotides match TRBD2. With 7 bases clipped from V and 7 bases from J, the junction kept 5 bases outside the gene matches. CDR1 and CDR2 (germline): ENHRY, SYGVKD. This CDR3 contains 14 residues. The CDR3 DNA is TGTGCCATCAAAGGGACTAGCGGGTATAATGAGCAGTTCTTC. This gives the protein CAIKGTSGYNEQFF.

This clonotype was observed a handful of times. This chain links TRBV4-1 with TRBJ2-7; 7 positions match TRBD2. The germline V gene has CDR1 MGHRA and CDR2 YSYEKL. The CDR3 loop spans 17 amino acids. The ends lost 1 base at V and 0 bases at J; junction bases unmatched: 9. In nucleotides, the CDR3 is TGCGCCAGCAGCCAAGGACTAGCAGTGAGTAGCTCCTACGAGCAGTACTTC. Protein: CASSQGLAVSSSYEQYF.

This chain joins TRBV7-9 and TRBJ2-3; 7 nucleotides match TRBD1. Looked up from germline, CDR1 is SEHNR and CDR2 is FQNEAQ (reference sequence). The CDR3 totals 16 residues. The J segment lost 3 bases and the V segment lost 2 bases, leaving 8 bases of the junction unmatched. The CDR3 protein is CASSLLDRRRTDTQYF. CDR3 nucleotide sequence: TGTGCCAGCAGCTTATTGGACAGGAGGCGGACAGATACGCAGTATTTT.

The chain recombines TRBV7-2 with TRBJ1-2; TRBD1 is a possible D gene (5 bases). V shed 0 bases and J shed 4 bases, with 12 bases lying between them. From germline, CDR1 is SGHTA and CDR2 FQGNSA. There are 15 residues in the CDR3. The CDR3 spells CASSLATQGIYGYTF. Here the CDR3 DNA reads TGTGCCAGCAGCTTAGCAACCCAGGGCATCTATGGCTACACCTTC.

This clonotype was seen only a few times. The CDR3 coding sequence is TGCAGCGTTGGTACATCGTACACCGGGGAGCTGTTTTTT. Protein product: CSVGTSYTGELFF. This chain links TRBV29-1 with TRBJ2-2; no definite D call. CDR1 is SQVTM, CDR2 ANQGSEA, per germline. This CDR3 contains 13 residues. Trimming shortened V by 4 bases and J by 3 bases, and 9 bases separated the two germline ends.